Listed below are T cell receptor beta chains from one sample, sequenced in a study of shared clonotypes between healthy human individuals. TCRdb's copy holds only in-frame clones and misses some; the assay was immunoSEQ multiplex PCR. Here the sample spans about 980,000 clones, 76% being singletons. The sample comprised memory CD4+ T cells sorted from blood. The source is a young man in good health. The CDR3 runs from the conserved cysteine through the conserved F or W. Each record gives: D gene, clone size, J gene, V gene, CDR3 DNA, CDR3 protein. The D gene is left open where the match is weak. Clone size is not always given. Where it is, it says once, few, many or a class for expanded clones.

-	-	TRBJ2-3	TRBV14	TGTGCCAGCAGCCGGGGGGCGAGCACAGATACGCAGTATTTT	CASSRGASTDTQYF
TRBD2	-	TRBJ2-1	TRBV19	TGTGCCAGTAGCAAAACCGGGACTAGCGGGATCAATGAGCAGTTCTTC	CASSKTGTSGINEQFF
-	-	TRBJ2-5	TRBV5-6	TGTGCCAGCAGCTCACTAGCTCGGGAGACCCAGTACTTC	CASSSLARETQYF
-	-	TRBJ1-5	TRBV5-1	TGCGCCAGCAGCTTGGGAGGGAGCGGCAATCAGCCCCAGCATTTT	CASSLGGSGNQPQHF
-	once	TRBJ2-1	TRBV27	TGTGCCAGCAGTTTAGCAGGGCCCCTCTCCTACAATGAGCAGTTCTTC	CASSLAGPLSYNEQFF
-	few	TRBJ1-3	TRBV6-1	TGTGCCAGCAGAGATGGGACGGGGAACACCATATATTTT	CASRDGTGNTIYF
-	-	TRBJ1-2	TRBV10-3	TGTGCCATCAGTGACGACAGGCGGCGTAGCTACACCTTC	CAISDDRRRSYTF
-	-	TRBJ2-1	TRBV10-1	TGCGCCAGCAGCCCTTTTAAGGGAAGCTCCTACAATGAGCAGTTCTTC	CASSPFKGSSYNEQFF
-	-	TRBJ2-5	TRBV25-1	TGTGCCAGCAGTGAATATGGGGAGACCCAGTACTTC	CASSEYGETQYF
-	-	TRBJ1-2	TRBV11-2	TGTGCCAGCAGCTTAGACCTACGACAACGAAAAGGCTACACCTTC	CASSLDLRQRKGYTF
-	-	TRBJ1-1	TRBV19	TGTGCCAGTAGTATGGGGGACAAGTACACTGAAGCTTTCTTT	CASSMGDKYTEAFF
TRBD1	few	TRBJ1-6	TRBV19	TGTGCCAGTAGATTAAGACAGGGGAATTCACCCCTCCACTTT	CASRLRQGNSPLHF
-	-	TRBJ2-3	TRBV7-7	TGTGCTAGCAGCCCCACAGGTTCCCTCACAGATACGCAGTATTTT	CASSPTGSLTDTQYF
-	-	TRBJ1-1	TRBV6-5	TGTGCCAGCAGTTCTGGAAGGACTGAAGCTTTCTTT	CASSSGRTEAFF
-	-	TRBJ2-3	TRBV2	TGTGCCAGCAGTGAAAAGAACGGCGAGACGCAGTATTTT	CASSEKNGETQYF
TRBD2	-	TRBJ2-3	TRBV10-3	TGTGCCATCAGGCCGGGACTAGCGGGAGATACGCAGTATTTT	CAIRPGLAGDTQYF
TRBD1	-	TRBJ2-7	TRBV11-2	TGTGCCAGCAGCTTAGTAGCCGGAACAGGGGTGTACGAGCAGTACTTC	CASSLVAGTGVYEQYF
TRBD1	once	TRBJ1-5	TRBV28	TGTGCCAGTACTACAGGGGCCGGTCAGCCCCAGCATTTT	CASTTGAGQPQHF
-	-	TRBJ1-1	TRBV30	TGTGCCAGAGCGGCAGGTGCCACTGAAGCTTTCTTT	CARAAGATEAFF
-	-	TRBJ2-1	TRBV2	TGTGCCAGCAGTGAAGTGACATTTGGGTGGGTCTTC	CASSEVTFGWVF
-	-	TRBJ2-2	TRBV15	TGTGCCACCACTTACAGGGGAGGCACCGGGGAGCTGTTTTTT	CATTYRGGTGELFF
TRBD1	-	TRBJ2-3	TRBV30	TGTGCCTGGGGGAGACAGGGGACAGATACGCAGTATTTT	CAWGRQGTDTQYF
-	-	TRBJ1-4	TRBV5-4	TGTGCCAGCAGCTTGGCAGGGCCCTCTAATGAAAAACTGTTTTTT	CASSLAGPSNEKLFF
-	-	TRBJ2-7	TRBV5-1	TGCGCCAGCAGCTTGGTGGGACCAGAAGGTTACGAGCAGTACTTC	CASSLVGPEGYEQYF
-	-	TRBJ2-5	TRBV7-9	TGTGCCAGCAGCTTCCTAGGACAGTTTCAAGAGACCCAGTACTTC	CASSFLGQFQETQYF
TRBD2	-	TRBJ2-1	TRBV7-2	TGTGCCAGCAGCCGGGGGGAGATTTCGAGGGGTGAGCAGTTCTTC	CASSRGEISRGEQFF
TRBD2	-	TRBJ2-7	TRBV28	TGTGCCAGCATTAAGAGCGGGAATTCCTACGAGCAGTACTTC	CASIKSGNSYEQYF